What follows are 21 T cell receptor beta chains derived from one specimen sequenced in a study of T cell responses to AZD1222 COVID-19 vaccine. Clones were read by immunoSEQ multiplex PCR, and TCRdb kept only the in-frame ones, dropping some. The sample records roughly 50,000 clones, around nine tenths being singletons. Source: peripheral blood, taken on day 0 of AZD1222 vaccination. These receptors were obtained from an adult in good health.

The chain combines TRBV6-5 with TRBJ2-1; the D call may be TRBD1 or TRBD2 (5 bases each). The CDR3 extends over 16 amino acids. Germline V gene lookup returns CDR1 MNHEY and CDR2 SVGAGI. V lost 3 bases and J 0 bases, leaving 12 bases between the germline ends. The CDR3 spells CASSYGWGSSYNEQFF. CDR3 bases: TGTGCCAGCAGTTATGGTTGGGGGAGCTCCTACAATGAGCAGTTCTTC.

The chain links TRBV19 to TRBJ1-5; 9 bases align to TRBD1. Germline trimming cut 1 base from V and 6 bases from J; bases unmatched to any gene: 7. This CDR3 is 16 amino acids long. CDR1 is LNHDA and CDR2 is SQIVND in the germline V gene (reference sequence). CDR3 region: CASSIGSRTGVQPQHF. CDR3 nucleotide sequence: TGTGCCAGTAGTATAGGGAGCCGGACAGGGGTTCAGCCCCAGCATTTT.

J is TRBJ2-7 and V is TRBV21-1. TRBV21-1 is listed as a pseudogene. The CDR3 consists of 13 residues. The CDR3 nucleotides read TGTGCCAGCAGCAAAAAGAAGGGATACGAGCAGTACTTC. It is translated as CASSKKKGYEQYF.

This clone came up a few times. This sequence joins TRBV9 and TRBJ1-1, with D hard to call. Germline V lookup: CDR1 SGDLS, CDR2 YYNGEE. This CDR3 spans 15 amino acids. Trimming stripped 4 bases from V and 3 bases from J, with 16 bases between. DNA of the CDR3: TGTGCCAGCAGCCCCAGACCGACCTTGGACACTGAAGCTTTCTTT. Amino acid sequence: CASSPRPTLDTEAFF.

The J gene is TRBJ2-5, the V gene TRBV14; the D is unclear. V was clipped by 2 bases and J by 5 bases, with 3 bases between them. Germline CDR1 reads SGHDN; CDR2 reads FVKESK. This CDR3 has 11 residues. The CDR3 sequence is CASSQMETQYF. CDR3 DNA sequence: TGTGCCAGCAGCCAAATGGAGACCCAGTACTTC. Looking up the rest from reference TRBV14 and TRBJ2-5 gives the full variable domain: EAGVTQFPSHSVIEKGQTVTLRCDPISGHDNLYWYRRVMGKEIKFLLHFVKESKQDESGMPNNRFLAERTGGTYSTLKVQPAELEDSGVYFCASSQMETQYFGPGTRLLVL.

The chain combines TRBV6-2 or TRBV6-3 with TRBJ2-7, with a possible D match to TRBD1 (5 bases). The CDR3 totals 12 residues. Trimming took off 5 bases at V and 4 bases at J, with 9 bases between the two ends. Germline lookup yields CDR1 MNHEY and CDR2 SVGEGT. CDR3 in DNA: TGTGCCAGCAGTACGACAGTTTACGAGCAGTACTTC. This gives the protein CASSTTVYEQYF.

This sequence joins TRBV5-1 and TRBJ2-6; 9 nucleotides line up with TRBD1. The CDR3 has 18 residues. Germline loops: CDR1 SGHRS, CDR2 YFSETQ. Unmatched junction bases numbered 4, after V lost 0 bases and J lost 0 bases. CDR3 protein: CASSLVVTGGSGANVLTF. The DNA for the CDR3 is TGCGCCAGCAGCTTGGTAGTGACAGGGGGCTCTGGGGCCAACGTCCTGACTTTC.

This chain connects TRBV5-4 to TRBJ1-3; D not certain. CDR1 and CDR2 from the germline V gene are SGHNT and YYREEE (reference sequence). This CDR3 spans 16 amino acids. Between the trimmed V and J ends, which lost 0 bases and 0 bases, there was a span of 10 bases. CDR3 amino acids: CASSLGHQSSGNTIYF. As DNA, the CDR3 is TGTGCCAGCAGCTTGGGACACCAGAGCTCTGGAAACACCATATATTTT.

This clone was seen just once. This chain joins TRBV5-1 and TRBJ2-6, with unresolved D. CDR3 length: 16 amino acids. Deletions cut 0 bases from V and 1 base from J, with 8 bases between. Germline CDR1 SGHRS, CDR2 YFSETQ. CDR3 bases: TGCGCCAGCAGCTTGGTCGGCAGTTCTGGGGCCAACGTCCTGACTTTC. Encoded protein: CASSLVGSSGANVLTF.

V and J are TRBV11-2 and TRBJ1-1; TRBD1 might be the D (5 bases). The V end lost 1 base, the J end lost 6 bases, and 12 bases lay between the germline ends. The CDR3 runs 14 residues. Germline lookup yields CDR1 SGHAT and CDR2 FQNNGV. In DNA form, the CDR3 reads TGTGCCAGCAGCTTAGGGGTAGGGGCCCCTGAAGCTTTCTTT. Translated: CASSLGVGAPEAFF.

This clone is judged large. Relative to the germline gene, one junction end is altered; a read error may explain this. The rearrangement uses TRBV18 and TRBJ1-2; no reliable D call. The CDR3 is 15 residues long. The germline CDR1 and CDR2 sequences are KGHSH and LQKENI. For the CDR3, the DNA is TGTGCCAGCTCACCACGTCGGACCTCTCACCTTCCCCTTGACTTC. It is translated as CASSPRRTSHLPLDF.

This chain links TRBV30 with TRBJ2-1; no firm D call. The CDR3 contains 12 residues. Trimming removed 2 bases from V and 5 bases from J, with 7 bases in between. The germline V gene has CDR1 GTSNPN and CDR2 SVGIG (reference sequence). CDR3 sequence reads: CAWSLANNEQFF. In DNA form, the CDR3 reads TGTGCCTGGAGTTTAGCAAACAATGAGCAGTTCTTC.

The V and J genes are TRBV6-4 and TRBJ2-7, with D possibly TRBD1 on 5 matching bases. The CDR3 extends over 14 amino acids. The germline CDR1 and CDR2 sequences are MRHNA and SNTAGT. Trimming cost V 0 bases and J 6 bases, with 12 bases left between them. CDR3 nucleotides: TGTGCCAGCAGTGACTCGAGCAGGGAAGGCGAGCAGTACTTC. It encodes CASSDSSREGEQYF.

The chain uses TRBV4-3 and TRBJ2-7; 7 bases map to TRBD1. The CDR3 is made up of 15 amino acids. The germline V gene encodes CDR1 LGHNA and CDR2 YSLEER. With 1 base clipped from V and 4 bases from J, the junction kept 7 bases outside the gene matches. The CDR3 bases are TGCGCCAGCAGCCAAGGCGTAGGGGGCGAGTACGAGCAGTACTTC. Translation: CASSQGVGGEYEQYF.

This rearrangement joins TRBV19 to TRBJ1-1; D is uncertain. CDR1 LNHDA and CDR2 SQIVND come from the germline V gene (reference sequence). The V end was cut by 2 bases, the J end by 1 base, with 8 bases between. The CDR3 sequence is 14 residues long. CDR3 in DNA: TGTGCCAGTAGTATATATGGCAGGAACACTGAAGCTTTCTTT. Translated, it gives CASSIYGRNTEAFF. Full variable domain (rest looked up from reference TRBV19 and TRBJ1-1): DGGITQSPKYLFRKEGQNVTLSCEQNLNHDAMYWYRQDPGQGLRLIYYSQIVNDFQKGDIAEGYSVSREKKESFPLTVTSAQKNPTAFYLCASSIYGRNTEAFFGQGTRLTVV.

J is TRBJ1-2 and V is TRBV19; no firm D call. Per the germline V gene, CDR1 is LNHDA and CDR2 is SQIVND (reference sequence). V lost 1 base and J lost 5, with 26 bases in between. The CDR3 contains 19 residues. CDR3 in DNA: TGTGCCAGTAGTATAGCGGGCGAGGGCTTTAGTTCTTTCGCGTATGGCTACACCTTC. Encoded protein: CASSIAGEGFSSFAYGYTF. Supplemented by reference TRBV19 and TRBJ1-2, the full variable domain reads DGGITQSPKYLFRKEGQNVTLSCEQNLNHDAMYWYRQDPGQGLRLIYYSQIVNDFQKGDIAEGYSVSREKKESFPLTVTSAQKNPTAFYLCASSIAGEGFSSFAYGYTFGSGTRLTVV.

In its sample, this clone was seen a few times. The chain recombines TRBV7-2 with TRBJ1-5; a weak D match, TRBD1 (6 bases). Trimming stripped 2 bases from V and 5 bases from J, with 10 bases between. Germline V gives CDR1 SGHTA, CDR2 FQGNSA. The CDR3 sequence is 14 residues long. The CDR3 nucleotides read TGTGCCAGCAGCTTAAGCAGGGGATATCAGCCCCAGCATTTT. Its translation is CASSLSRGYQPQHF.

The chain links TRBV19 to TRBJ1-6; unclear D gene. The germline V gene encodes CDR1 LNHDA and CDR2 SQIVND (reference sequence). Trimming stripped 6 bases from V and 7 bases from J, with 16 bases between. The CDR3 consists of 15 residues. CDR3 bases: TGTGCCAGTAGAGACGGACTTTCGTGGAATTCACCCCTCCACTTT. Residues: CASRDGLSWNSPLHF.

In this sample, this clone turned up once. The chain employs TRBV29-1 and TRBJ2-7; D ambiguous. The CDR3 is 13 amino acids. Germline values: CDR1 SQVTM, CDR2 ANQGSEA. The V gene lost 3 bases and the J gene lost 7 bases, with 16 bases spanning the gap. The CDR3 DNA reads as TGCAGCGTTGACGGACGGACCGGAAGGGAGCAGTACTTC. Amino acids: CSVDGRTGREQYF.

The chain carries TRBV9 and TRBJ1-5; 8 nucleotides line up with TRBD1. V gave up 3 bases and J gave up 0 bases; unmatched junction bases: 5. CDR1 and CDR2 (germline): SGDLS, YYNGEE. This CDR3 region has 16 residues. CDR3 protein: CASSGGTGDSNQPQHF. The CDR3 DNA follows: TGTGCCAGCAGCGGAGGGACAGGTGATAGCAATCAGCCCCAGCATTTT.

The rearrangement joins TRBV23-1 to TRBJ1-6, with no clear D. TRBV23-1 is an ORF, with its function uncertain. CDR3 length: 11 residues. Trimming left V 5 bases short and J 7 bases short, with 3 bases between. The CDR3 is CASSLNSPLHF. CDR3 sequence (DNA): TGCGCCAGCAGTTTGAATTCACCCCTCCACTTT.